The 12 T cell receptor beta chains reported below all come from one sample, sequenced in a study of T cells in localized non-small cell lung cancer. TCRdb's table, derived via immunoSEQ multiplex PCR, lists solely in-frame clones and lacks some. The data show 90,000 to 100,000 clones, approximately 91% seen once. The starting material was PBMCs, obtained before any cancer treatment. The receptors shown here come from a woman aged 35-75 years with stage II squamous cell lung carcinoma.

The V gene is TRBV29-1, the J gene TRBJ1-5; possibly TRBD1 for D (5 bases). V was cut by 1 base and J by 7 bases, with 11 bases left in between. CDR3 length equals 13 residues. In germline, CDR1 is SQVTM, CDR2 ANQGSEA. The DNA for the CDR3 is TGCAGCGTTGAAGTAGGGGCAGGGCAGCCCCAGCATTTT. It codes for CSVEVGAGQPQHF.

This clone has just a few counts. The chain links TRBV5-1 to TRBJ2-6, with TRBD2 as a possible D gene (5 bases). The length of the CDR3 is 16 residues. Germline values: CDR1 SGHRS, CDR2 YFSETQ. V was pared by 4 bases and J by 0 bases, with 11 bases between. The CDR3 nucleotides are TGCGCCAGCAGCCACGGGAAGGGCTCTGGGGCCAACGTCCTGACTTTC. This gives the protein CASSHGKGSGANVLTF.

This chain uses TRBV5-6 with TRBJ1-2; D is undetermined. Per the germline V gene, CDR1 is SGHDT and CDR2 is YYEEEE. Trimming stripped 4 bases from V and 1 base from J, with 8 bases between. This CDR3 contains 13 residues. CDR3 nucleotide sequence: TGTGCCAGCAGCCCCGGATTTAACTATGGCTACACCTTC. The encoded protein is CASSPGFNYGYTF.

The chain uses TRBV6-5 and TRBJ1-6; D not certain. CDR1 and CDR2 (germline): MNHEY, SVGAGI. Trimming shortened V by 2 bases and J by 8 bases, and 7 bases separated the two germline ends. CDR3 length: 13 amino acids. The CDR3: CASSYGRDSPLHF. The CDR3 coding sequence is TGTGCCAGCAGTTACGGCAGAGATTCACCCCTCCACTTT.

V gene TRBV19 combines with J gene TRBJ1-2; tentative D call: TRBD1 (6 bases). This CDR3 has 11 amino acids. Germline assignment: CDR1 LNHDA and CDR2 SQIVND (reference sequence). With 6 bases removed from V and 7 bases from J, the gap between germline ends came to 9 bases. The CDR3 DNA reads TGTGCCAGTAGCCGAGGGGGTGGCTACACCTTC. Residues: CASSRGGGYTF.

The chain combines TRBV11-2 with TRBJ1-2, with unresolved D. V gave up 1 base and J gave up 4 bases, with 10 bases separating them. Germline V lookup: CDR1 SGHAT, CDR2 FQNNGV. This CDR3 spans 14 amino acids. This CDR3 reads CASSLGGYGYGYTF. As DNA, the CDR3 is TGTGCCAGCAGCTTAGGGGGATACGGCTATGGCTACACCTTC.

This sequence joins TRBV6-1 and TRBJ2-7; 8 nucleotides match TRBD2. The germline V gene encodes CDR1 MNHNS and CDR2 SASEGT. The CDR3 totals 12 residues. The V gene end was trimmed by 9 bases and the J gene end by 3 bases; junction bases not matched to a gene: 4. This CDR3 reads CASTGGVYEQYF. The CDR3, as DNA: TGTGCCAGTACGGGGGGGGTCTACGAGCAGTACTTC.

This sequence joins TRBV18 and TRBJ1-2; TRBD1 aligns across 7 bases. From germline, CDR1 is KGHSH and CDR2 LQKENI. With V trimmed by 3 bases and J by 3 bases, 1 base remained unmatched. This CDR3 region has 13 residues. CDR3 DNA: TGTGCCAGCTCACCGGGGACAGACTATGGCTACACCTTC. Residues: CASSPGTDYGYTF.

The rearrangement uses TRBV19 and TRBJ1-4; no firm D call. The CDR3 consists of 15 residues. V dropped 3 bases and J dropped 7 bases, with 15 bases sitting between them. Germline CDR1 and CDR2: LNHDA and SQIVND (reference sequence). The CDR3 loop reads CASSIVGSGGEKLFF. CDR3 nucleotides: TGTGCCAGTAGTATCGTAGGTTCAGGAGGTGAAAAACTGTTTTTT.

The rearrangement uses TRBV28 and TRBJ2-6; the D is unclear. The CDR3 spans 15 residues. Germline assignment: CDR1 MDHEN and CDR2 SYDVKM. Between the trimmed V and J ends, which lost 5 bases and 1 base, there was a span of 9 bases. The CDR3 nucleotides read TGTGCCAGCAGTCCGAAGGAGTCTGGGGCCAACGTCCTGACTTTC. As protein: CASSPKESGANVLTF.

The J gene is TRBJ1-1, the V gene TRBV30; no firm D call. Germline V gene lookup returns CDR1 GTSNPN and CDR2 SVGIG (reference sequence). This CDR3 contains 15 residues. Trimming pared 1 base from V and 1 base from J, leaving 13 bases between. As DNA, the CDR3 is TGTGCCTGGAGTGACCAGAACCGGGGGAACACTGAAGCTTTCTTT. Translating gives CAWSDQNRGNTEAFF.

This CDR3 reads CASSPGAGYTF. The CDR3 DNA sequence: TGTGCCAGTAGTCCCGGGGCTGGCTACACCTTC. This chain links TRBV19 with TRBJ1-2, with a tentative D call TRBD1 (5 bases). Trimming removed 5 bases at V and 7 bases at J, with 8 bases between. Germline-derived CDR1 and CDR2 are LNHDA and SQIVND (reference sequence). The CDR3 has 11 amino acids.